Sequencing of this T cell receptor (beta chain) was carried out in a study of shared T cell receptors in the human thymus. The V end was cut by 5 bases, the J end by 1 base, with 9 bases between. The CDR3 has 14 residues. Germline assignment: CDR1 MDHEN and CDR2 SYDVKM. Produced via immunoSEQ multiplex PCR; TCRdb's table is partial and in-frame only. The sample lists about 380,000 clones, 95% occurring once. The sample comprised thymocytes. The chain combines TRBV28 with TRBJ1-5, with D hard to call. The sequence came from a human donor. CDR3 DNA: TGTGCCAGCAGTAAGGGAGGGAGCAATCAGCCCCAGCATTTT. Its translation: CASSKGGSNQPQHF.